These 4 T cell receptor gamma chains originate from one sample sequenced in a study of γδ T cells in repeated Plasmodium falciparum infection. TCRdb re-called clones from the multiplex PCR reads via CATT. The sample holds 25,000 to 35,000 gamma-chain clones; 1.4% are singletons and the top ten take approximately 19%. Gammadelta T cells were flow-sorted from PBMC into Vgamma9/Vdelta2+ and Vdelta2-negative populations for bulk analysis. Sequencing used gamma-delta T cells from blood. Receptors were obtained from a pool of human donors (malaria-infected and uninfected, not separated).

Details on this clone: The limits of the CDR3 on the DNA are not certain, so only TCRdb's listed CDR3 is given. No J gene was assigned, while the V gene was called as TRGV4. The germline V gene encodes CDR1 EGSTGY and CDR2 YDSYTSSV. Termini included, the CDR3 measures 31 amino acids. CDR3 in amino acids: CTTWESFIIRNSLAVEQHLLSQVSIGRIQHF.

This clone has at least ten counts. The amino acid sequence in TCRdb belongs to a much larger clone and departs from this DNA's translation at residue 3, likely a sequencing read error; the sequence shown is translated from the DNA. CDR3 region: CAAWDGPGSDWIKTF. CDR3 coding DNA: TGTGCCGCCTGGGACGGGCCGGGTAGTGATTGGATCAAGACGTTT. The V call is TRGV2, the J call TRGJP2. The CDR3 consists of 15 residues. From germline, CDR1 is EGSNGY and CDR2 YDSYNSKV.

This clone has just a few counts. TCRdb assigns this DNA the protein of a much larger clone, which departs from its translation at residue 10; this likely reflects a read error, and the protein shown comes from translating the DNA. The chain combines TRGV4 with TRGJ1 or TRGJ2. Here the J gene was assigned by germline matching of the DNA, as TCRdb has none. Germline V gene sequence: CDR1 EGSTGY, CDR2 YDSYTSSV. This CDR3 region has 13 residues. DNA for the CDR3: TGTGCCACCTGGGATGGGCAGATTTATAGGAAACTCTTT. It translates to CATWDGQIYRKLF.

By sample share, this clone is medium-sized. The same CDR3 is also encoded by other DNA sequences in this sample. The chain couples TRGV9 to TRGJP1. This CDR3 spans 15 amino acids. The J segment lost 3 bases and the V segment lost 0 bases, leaving 4 bases of the junction unmatched. Germline assignment: CDR1 GITISATS and CDR2 ISYDGTV (reference sequence). CDR3 nucleotide sequence: TGTGCCTTGTGGGAGGTGCGTTCCACTGGTTGGTTCAAGATATTT. As protein: CALWEVRSTGWFKIF.